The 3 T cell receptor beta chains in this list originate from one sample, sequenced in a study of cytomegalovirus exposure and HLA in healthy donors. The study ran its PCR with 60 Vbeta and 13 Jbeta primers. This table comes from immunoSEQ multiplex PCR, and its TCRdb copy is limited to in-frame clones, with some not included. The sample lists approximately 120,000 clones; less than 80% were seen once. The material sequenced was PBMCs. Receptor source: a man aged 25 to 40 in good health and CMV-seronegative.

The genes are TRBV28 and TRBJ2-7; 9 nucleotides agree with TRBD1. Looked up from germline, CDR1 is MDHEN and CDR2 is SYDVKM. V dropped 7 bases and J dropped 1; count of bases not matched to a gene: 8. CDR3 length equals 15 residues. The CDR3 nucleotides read TGTGCCAGCAATACACCGGGACAGGGATCCTACGAGCAGTACTTC. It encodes CASNTPGQGSYEQYF.

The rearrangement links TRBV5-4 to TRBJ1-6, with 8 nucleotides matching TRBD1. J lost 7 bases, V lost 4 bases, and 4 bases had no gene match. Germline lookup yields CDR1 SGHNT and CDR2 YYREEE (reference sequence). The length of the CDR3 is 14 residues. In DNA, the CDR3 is TGTGCCAGCAGCCAGGGGGCGTTGAATTCACCCCTCCACTTT. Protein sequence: CASSQGALNSPLHF.

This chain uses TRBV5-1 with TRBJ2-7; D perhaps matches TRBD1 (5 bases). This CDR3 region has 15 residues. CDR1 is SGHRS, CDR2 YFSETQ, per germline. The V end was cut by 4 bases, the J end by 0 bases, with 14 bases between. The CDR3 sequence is CASSLSQGTSYEQYF. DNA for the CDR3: TGCGCCAGCAGCCTGTCCCAGGGCACCTCCTACGAGCAGTACTTC. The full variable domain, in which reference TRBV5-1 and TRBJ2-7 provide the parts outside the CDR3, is KAGVTQTPRYLIKTRGQQVTLSCSPISGHRSVSWYQQTPGQGLQFLFEYFSETQRNKGNFPGRFSGRQFSNSRSEMNVSTLELGDSALYLCASSLSQGTSYEQYFGPGTRLTVT.